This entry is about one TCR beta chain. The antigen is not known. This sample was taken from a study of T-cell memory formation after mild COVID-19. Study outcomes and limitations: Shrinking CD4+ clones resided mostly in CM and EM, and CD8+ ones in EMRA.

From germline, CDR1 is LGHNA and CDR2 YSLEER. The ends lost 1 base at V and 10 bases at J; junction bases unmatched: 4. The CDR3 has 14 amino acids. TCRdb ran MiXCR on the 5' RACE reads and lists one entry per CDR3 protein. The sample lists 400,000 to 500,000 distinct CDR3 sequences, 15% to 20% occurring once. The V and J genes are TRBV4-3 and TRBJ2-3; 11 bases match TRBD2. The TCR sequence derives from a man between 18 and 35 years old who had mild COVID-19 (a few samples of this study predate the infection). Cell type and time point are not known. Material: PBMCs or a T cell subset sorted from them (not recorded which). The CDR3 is CASSQGTSGFAQYF. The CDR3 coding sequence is TGCGCCAGCAGCCAAGGGACTAGCGGGTTTGCGCAGTATTTT.